This TCR beta chain was obtained from a study of beta chain features in type 1 diabetes. Study-wide results and limits: Researchers reported that naive, central memory and Treg TCRB repertoires appeared more similar in patients than in healthy donors.

Expressed TCRB transcripts were sequenced because the isolated RNA had all been reverse transcribed beforehand. The table came from immunoSEQ multiplex PCR; TCRdb's copy has only in-frame clones and leaves some out. The table includes some 360,000 clones, roughly a fifth detected once. The CDR3 consists of 12 residues. Germline CDR1 KGHSH, CDR2 LQKENI. With 2 bases removed from V and 3 bases from J, the gap between germline ends came to 5 bases. In its sample, this clone was seen a few times. What it recognizes is unknown. Each donor gave one heparinised blood draw averaging about 116 mL. Purity exceeding 95% was reached by all sorted populations.

The receptor comes from a woman aged 18-30 years in good health. This chain links TRBV18 with TRBJ2-7; no firm D call. The specimen was naive CD4+ T cells from blood. The CDR3 region is CASSPFNYEQYF. For the CDR3, the DNA is TGTGCCAGCTCACCATTCAACTACGAGCAGTACTTC.